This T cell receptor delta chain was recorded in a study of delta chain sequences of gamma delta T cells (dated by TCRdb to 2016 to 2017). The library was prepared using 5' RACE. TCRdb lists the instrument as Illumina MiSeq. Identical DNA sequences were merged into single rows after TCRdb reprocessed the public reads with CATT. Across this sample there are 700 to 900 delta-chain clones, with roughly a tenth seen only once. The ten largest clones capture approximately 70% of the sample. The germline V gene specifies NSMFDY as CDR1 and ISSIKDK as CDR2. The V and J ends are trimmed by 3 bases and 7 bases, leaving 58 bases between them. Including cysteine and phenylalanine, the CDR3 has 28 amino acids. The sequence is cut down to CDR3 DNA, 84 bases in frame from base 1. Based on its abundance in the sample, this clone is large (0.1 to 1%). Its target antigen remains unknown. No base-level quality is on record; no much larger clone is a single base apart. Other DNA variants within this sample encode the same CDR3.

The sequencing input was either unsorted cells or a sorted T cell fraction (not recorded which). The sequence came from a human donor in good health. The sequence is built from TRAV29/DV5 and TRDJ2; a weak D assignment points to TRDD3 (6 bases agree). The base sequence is TGTGCAGCAAAAACTAGCCGGCCCGGTCCAAAGCCCCAAATTTTGGTGGGGGCCTCTTGGCCCTATGGAGCACAACTCTTCTTT. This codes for CAAKTSRPGPKPQILVGASWPYGAQLFF.